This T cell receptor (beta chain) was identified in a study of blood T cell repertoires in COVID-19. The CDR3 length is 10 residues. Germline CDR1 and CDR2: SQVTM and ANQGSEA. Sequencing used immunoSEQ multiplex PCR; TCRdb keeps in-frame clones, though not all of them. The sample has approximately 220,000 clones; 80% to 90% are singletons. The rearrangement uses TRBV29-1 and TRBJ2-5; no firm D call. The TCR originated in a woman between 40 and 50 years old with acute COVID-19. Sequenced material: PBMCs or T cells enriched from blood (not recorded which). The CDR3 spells CSGTAGTQYF. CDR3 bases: TGCAGTGGAACAGCAGGGACCCAGTACTTC.